This TCR beta chain originates from a study of vaccination effects on CD4 cells after COVID-19. Ahead of sequencing, the ViraFEST assay grew antigen-specific CD4+ T cells using viral peptide pools. Following an approximately 11-day culture, CD4+ T cells were purified. None of these healthy vaccinees had been infected with SARS-CoV-2 before vaccination. They grew under 2.5 million PBMC in each well, adding 10 IU/ml IL-2 and approximately 10 ug/ml peptides. Cultures got half-medium changes with IL-2 on days 3 and 7. Assay used: immunoSEQ multiplex PCR; TCRdb lists only in-frame clones, some missing. The repertoire holds about 73,000 clones, with around 79% as singletons. A note on this clone: Its cognate antigen is unknown.

The V end lost 0 bases, the J end lost 3 bases, and 12 bases lay between the germline ends. In germline, CDR1 is SGHNT, CDR2 YYREEE (reference sequence). This CDR3 spans 15 amino acids. Whole-study results and caveats: The authors studied few convalescent patients and collected no early post-infection timepoints. Common cold coronaviruses were cross-recognized by only 1 of 255 vaccine-induced clones in healthy vaccinees.

The V gene is TRBV5-4, the J gene TRBJ1-1; D may be TRBD1 (6 bases). This material consisted of CD4+ T cells from PBMCs cultured with HCoV-NL63 spike peptides, taken before COVID-19 vaccination. This clonotype originated in a human donor who received a COVID-19 vaccine. The CDR3 DNA follows: TGTGCCAGCAGCTTGGCGCCGGGGGCGGACACTGAAGCTTTCTTT. This translates into CASSLAPGADTEAFF.